A selection of T cell receptor beta chains follows, all from one sample in a study of T cells after yellow fever vaccination. TCRdb called the 5' RACE reads again in MiXCR, with one record for every CDR3 protein. The data show hundreds of thousands of distinct CDR3 sequences, approximately 13% seen once. This sample comprised PBMCs, obtained on the day of the yellow fever booster vaccination. The origin of the receptors is a man aged 25-45 years who received the YFV17D yellow fever vaccine. Each CDR3 is given with its conserved first and last residue. A D gene is named only where the DNA matches it firmly. Some rows mark clone size as missing; the rest say once, few, many or name a class of expanded clone.

v_call: TRBV20-1; j_call: TRBJ2-1; d_call: -; clone_size: -; cdr3_nt: TGCAGTGCTTCCCTAGGATCCTATAACAATGAGCAGTTCTTC; cdr3_aa: CSASLGSYNNEQFF
v_call: TRBV5-1; j_call: TRBJ1-4; d_call: -; clone_size: -; cdr3_nt: TGCGCCAGCAGCTCTGGTCAAATCGCTGAAAAACTGTTTTTT; cdr3_aa: CASSSGQIAEKLFF
v_call: TRBV7-2; j_call: TRBJ2-7; d_call: -; clone_size: many; cdr3_nt: TGTGCCAGCAGCTTAAAGAAGGGATCCGAGCAGTACTTC; cdr3_aa: CASSLKKGSEQYF
v_call: TRBV6-6; j_call: TRBJ2-7; d_call: -; clone_size: few; cdr3_nt: TGTGCCAGCAGTGATCCGCCGGGACCAGATTACTTC; cdr3_aa: CASSDPPGPDYF
v_call: TRBV14; j_call: TRBJ2-3; d_call: -; clone_size: few; cdr3_nt: TGTGCCAGCAGCCAACTAGCGCCAGGTAGCACAGATACGCAGTATTTT; cdr3_aa: CASSQLAPGSTDTQYF
v_call: TRBV19; j_call: TRBJ2-1; d_call: TRBD2; clone_size: -; cdr3_nt: TGTGCCAGTAGTATGAGACTAGCGGGAGGTGGGGGGGCAAGCTCCTACAATGAGCAGTTCTTC; cdr3_aa: CASSMRLAGGGGASSYNEQFF
v_call: TRBV7-8; j_call: TRBJ2-5; d_call: -; clone_size: few; cdr3_nt: TGTGCCAGCAGTAAGGGTCATTGGCAAGAGACCCAGTACTTC; cdr3_aa: CASSKGHWQETQYF
v_call: TRBV7-2; j_call: TRBJ1-3; d_call: -; clone_size: -; cdr3_nt: TGTGCCAGCAGCTTCACTGGACAGACCCCTGGAAACACCATATATTTT; cdr3_aa: CASSFTGQTPGNTIYF
v_call: TRBV15; j_call: TRBJ1-3; d_call: -; clone_size: -; cdr3_nt: TGTGCCACCAGCAGAGAGGCAGCGCTCTCTGGAAACACCATATATTTT; cdr3_aa: CATSREAALSGNTIYF
v_call: TRBV18; j_call: TRBJ1-2; d_call: -; clone_size: -; cdr3_nt: TGTGCCAGCTCACACACCGGGACACGAATTAACTATGGCTACACCTTC; cdr3_aa: CASSHTGTRINYGYTF
v_call: TRBV6-1; j_call: TRBJ2-6; d_call: -; clone_size: -; cdr3_nt: TGTGCCAGCAAAGGTTTTGAGGGTTCTGGGGCCAACGTCCTGACTTTC; cdr3_aa: CASKGFEGSGANVLTF
v_call: TRBV7-9; j_call: TRBJ1-1; d_call: -; clone_size: -; cdr3_nt: TGTGCCAGCAGCTTCCTAGGGGGGATTGAAGCTTTCTTT; cdr3_aa: CASSFLGGIEAFF
v_call: TRBV20-1; j_call: TRBJ2-3; d_call: TRBD1; clone_size: -; cdr3_nt: TGCAGTGCTAGAGATCTAGGGGGACAGAGCACAGATACGCAGTATTTT; cdr3_aa: CSARDLGGQSTDTQYF
v_call: TRBV7-8; j_call: TRBJ2-1; d_call: TRBD2; clone_size: many; cdr3_nt: TGTGCCAGCAGCCTCATAACCCCTGGGACTAGCGGGAGGGCCGATATGAATGAGCAGTTCTTC; cdr3_aa: CASSLITPGTSGRADMNEQFF
v_call: TRBV6-1; j_call: TRBJ2-2; d_call: TRBD2; clone_size: few; cdr3_nt: TGTGCCAGCAGTGCACTAGCGGGACAGAGAACCGGGGAGCTGTTTTTT; cdr3_aa: CASSALAGQRTGELFF
v_call: TRBV19; j_call: TRBJ2-5; d_call: TRBD2; clone_size: -; cdr3_nt: TGTGCCAGTACCATGGGACTAGCGAAATCGGAGACCCAGTACTTC; cdr3_aa: CASTMGLAKSETQYF
v_call: TRBV5-1; j_call: TRBJ2-2; d_call: -; clone_size: -; cdr3_nt: TGCGCCAGCAGCCCTGGGACTGCTGCCGGGGAGCTGTTTTTT; cdr3_aa: CASSPGTAAGELFF
v_call: TRBV10-3; j_call: TRBJ2-2; d_call: -; clone_size: few; cdr3_nt: TGTGCCATCAGTGAGTCCGGGACGGCGAACACCGGGGAGCTGTTTTTT; cdr3_aa: CAISESGTANTGELFF
v_call: TRBV7-9; j_call: TRBJ2-1; d_call: -; clone_size: -; cdr3_nt: TGTGCCAGTAGCCCTTTTCCCCCAGTTGAGCAGTTCTTC; cdr3_aa: CASSPFPPVEQFF
v_call: TRBV28; j_call: TRBJ2-7; d_call: -; clone_size: few; cdr3_nt: TGTGCCAGCAGCTCGGGCGGAGGGAAGGGGCAGTACTTC; cdr3_aa: CASSSGGGKGQYF
v_call: TRBV7-2; j_call: TRBJ2-1; d_call: -; clone_size: -; cdr3_nt: TGTGCCAGCAGGGGGAACTACAATGAGCAGTTCTTC; cdr3_aa: CASRGNYNEQFF
v_call: TRBV12-3/TRBV12-4; j_call: TRBJ2-7; d_call: -; clone_size: few; cdr3_nt: TGTGCCAGCAGTTTTGGTATCGCGTCCAAGGGTTACTCCGAGCAGTACTTC; cdr3_aa: CASSFGIASKGYSEQYF
v_call: TRBV6-5; j_call: TRBJ1-2; d_call: -; clone_size: few; cdr3_nt: TGTGCCAGCAGCTTAGGTTACGGGAGTTTTGGTAACTATGGCTACACCTTC; cdr3_aa: CASSLGYGSFGNYGYTF
v_call: TRBV5-1; j_call: TRBJ2-2; d_call: -; clone_size: few; cdr3_nt: TGCGCCAGCAGCTTGGCTTCCGGCGGCAGAAATACCGGGGAGCTGTTTTTT; cdr3_aa: CASSLASGGRNTGELFF
v_call: TRBV7-2; j_call: TRBJ2-1; d_call: -; clone_size: -; cdr3_nt: TGTGCCAGCAGACCAGGCGGGACATCTTACAATGAGCAGTTCTTC; cdr3_aa: CASRPGGTSYNEQFF
v_call: TRBV6-1; j_call: TRBJ2-1; d_call: TRBD2; clone_size: -; cdr3_nt: TGTGCCAGCAACCGCGGGACTATGGGTTACAATGAGCAGTTCTTC; cdr3_aa: CASNRGTMGYNEQFF
v_call: TRBV20-1; j_call: TRBJ2-3; d_call: -; clone_size: few; cdr3_nt: TGCAGTGCTAGAGACCACCGGGACGGGACGCAGTATTTT; cdr3_aa: CSARDHRDGTQYF
v_call: TRBV7-2; j_call: TRBJ2-7; d_call: TRBD1; clone_size: -; cdr3_nt: TGTGCCAGCAGCTTAGGTCGGACAGGGCCGTACGAGCAGTACTTC; cdr3_aa: CASSLGRTGPYEQYF
v_call: TRBV6-1; j_call: TRBJ2-1; d_call: TRBD1; clone_size: once; cdr3_nt: TGTGCCAGCAGGGATGGACAGGGCGGGTGGAATGAGCAGTTCTTC; cdr3_aa: CASRDGQGGWNEQFF
v_call: TRBV28; j_call: TRBJ2-3; d_call: TRBD2; clone_size: -; cdr3_nt: TGTGCCAGCAGTGTCGGACTAGCAGATACGCAGTATTTT; cdr3_aa: CASSVGLADTQYF
v_call: TRBV19; j_call: TRBJ2-6; d_call: -; clone_size: few; cdr3_nt: TGTGCCAGTAGTATCCAATCTGGGGCCAACGTCCTGACTTTC; cdr3_aa: CASSIQSGANVLTF
v_call: TRBV19; j_call: TRBJ1-3; d_call: -; clone_size: few; cdr3_nt: TGTGCCACATCGAATGGGAAAGGAGAAAACACCATATATTTT; cdr3_aa: CATSNGKGENTIYF
v_call: TRBV5-5; j_call: TRBJ2-1; d_call: -; clone_size: few; cdr3_nt: TGTGCCAGCAGGCAGACGGGAGCCACCTACAATGAGCAGTTCTTC; cdr3_aa: CASRQTGATYNEQFF
v_call: TRBV12-3/TRBV12-4; j_call: TRBJ2-1; d_call: TRBD1; clone_size: many; cdr3_nt: TGTGCCAGCAGTTTTGGGACAGGGGCCAATGAGCAGTTCTTC; cdr3_aa: CASSFGTGANEQFF
v_call: TRBV5-6; j_call: TRBJ2-1; d_call: TRBD2; clone_size: -; cdr3_nt: TGTGCCAGCGGCCCCGGGACTAGTGGCTACAATGAGCAGTTCTTC; cdr3_aa: CASGPGTSGYNEQFF
v_call: TRBV20-1; j_call: TRBJ2-3; d_call: TRBD1; clone_size: -; cdr3_nt: TGCAGTGCTACGCGAGACAGGGGCTTCACAGATACGCAGTATTTT; cdr3_aa: CSATRDRGFTDTQYF
v_call: TRBV7-2; j_call: TRBJ2-1; d_call: TRBD2; clone_size: -; cdr3_nt: TGTGCCAGCACCAGGCCGGGGGGCTACAATGAGCAGTTCTTC; cdr3_aa: CASTRPGGYNEQFF
v_call: TRBV19; j_call: TRBJ2-4; d_call: -; clone_size: few; cdr3_nt: TGTGCCAGTAGTAGCGGAGTCAAAAACATTCAGTACTTC; cdr3_aa: CASSSGVKNIQYF
v_call: TRBV5-1; j_call: TRBJ2-2; d_call: TRBD1; clone_size: few; cdr3_nt: TGCGCCAGCAGCTCTTTTCTCCAGACAGGGGCGGTCGGGGAGCTGTTTTTT; cdr3_aa: CASSSFLQTGAVGELFF
v_call: TRBV20-1; j_call: TRBJ1-2; d_call: -; clone_size: -; cdr3_nt: TGCAGTGCCCCAACTTCCGGGACCTTCTATGGCTACACCTTC; cdr3_aa: CSAPTSGTFYGYTF